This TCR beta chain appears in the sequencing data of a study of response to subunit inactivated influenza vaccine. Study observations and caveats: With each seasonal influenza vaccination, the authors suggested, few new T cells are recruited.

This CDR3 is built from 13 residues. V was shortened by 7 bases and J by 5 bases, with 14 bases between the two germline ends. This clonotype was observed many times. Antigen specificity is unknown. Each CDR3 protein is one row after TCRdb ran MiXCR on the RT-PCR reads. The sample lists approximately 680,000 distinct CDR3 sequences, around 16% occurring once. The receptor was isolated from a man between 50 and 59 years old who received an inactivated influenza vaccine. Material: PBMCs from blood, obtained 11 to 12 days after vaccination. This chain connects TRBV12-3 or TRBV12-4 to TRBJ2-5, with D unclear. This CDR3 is CASTPGLTETQYF. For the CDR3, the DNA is TGTGCCAGCACCCCCGGGTTAACGGAGACCCAGTACTTC.